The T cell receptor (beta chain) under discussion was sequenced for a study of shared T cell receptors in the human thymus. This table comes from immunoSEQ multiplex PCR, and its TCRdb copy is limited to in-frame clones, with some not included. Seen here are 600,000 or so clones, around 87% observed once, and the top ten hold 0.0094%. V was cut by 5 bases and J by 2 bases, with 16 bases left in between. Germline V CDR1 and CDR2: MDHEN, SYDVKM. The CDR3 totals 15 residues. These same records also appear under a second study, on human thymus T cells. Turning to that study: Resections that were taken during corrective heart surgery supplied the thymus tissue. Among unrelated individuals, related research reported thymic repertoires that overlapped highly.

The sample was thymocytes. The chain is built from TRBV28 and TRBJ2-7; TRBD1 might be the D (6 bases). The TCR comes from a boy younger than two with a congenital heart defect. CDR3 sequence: CASSNHRDTPYEQYF. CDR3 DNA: TGTGCCAGCAGTAATCACCGGGACACCCCCTACGAGCAGTACTTC.